The entry that follows covers one TCR beta chain sequence. The antigen remains undetermined. The sample comes from a study of cytomegalovirus exposure and HLA in healthy donors. Overall study results and limits: Among donors in an Asian-associated ancestry cluster, a later analysis reportedly found fewer N-insertions than the approximately 700-donor mean.

This CDR3 has 16 residues. Germline CDR1 is SGHDN and CDR2 is FVKESK. The V segment lost 0 bases and the J segment 0 bases; nucleotides outside the gene matches: 5. It was with 60 Vbeta and 13 Jbeta primers that the PCR ran. Profiled with immunoSEQ multiplex PCR; TCRdb holds only in-frame clones, not every one. There are some 150,000 clones in the sample; under 80% occur only once, and about 3.1% lies in the top ten. This receptor was taken from a female donor in good health and CMV-seronegative. The rearrangement uses TRBV14 and TRBJ2-7; 7 nucleotides agree with TRBD2. The sequencing sample was made of PBMCs. Written as DNA, the CDR3 is TGTGCCAGCAGCCAAGATCGCGGGAGAAGCTCCTACGAGCAGTACTTC. It codes for CASSQDRGRSSYEQYF.